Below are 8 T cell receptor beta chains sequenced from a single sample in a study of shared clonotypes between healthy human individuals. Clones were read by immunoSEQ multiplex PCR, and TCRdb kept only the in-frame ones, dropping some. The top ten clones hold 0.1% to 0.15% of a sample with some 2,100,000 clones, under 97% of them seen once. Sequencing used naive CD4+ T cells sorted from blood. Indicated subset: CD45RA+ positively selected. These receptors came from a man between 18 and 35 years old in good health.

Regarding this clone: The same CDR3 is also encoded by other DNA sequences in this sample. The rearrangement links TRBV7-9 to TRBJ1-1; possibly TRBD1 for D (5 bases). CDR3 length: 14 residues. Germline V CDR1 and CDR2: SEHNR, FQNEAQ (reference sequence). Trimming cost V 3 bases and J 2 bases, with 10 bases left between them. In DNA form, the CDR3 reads TGTGCCAGCAGCTTGGGTCAGGGTAACACTGAAGCTTTCTTT. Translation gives CASSLGQGNTEAFF.

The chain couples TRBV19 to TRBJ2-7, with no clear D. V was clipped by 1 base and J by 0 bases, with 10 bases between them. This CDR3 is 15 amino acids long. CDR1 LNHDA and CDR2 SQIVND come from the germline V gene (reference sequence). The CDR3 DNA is TGTGCCAGTAGTATAGCCCCGTACAGCTCCTACGAGCAGTACTTC. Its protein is CASSIAPYSSYEQYF.

The CDR3 here is CASSLEAVTEAYNEQFF. The CDR3 bases are TGTGCCAGCAGCTTGGAGGCGGTGACTGAAGCCTACAATGAGCAGTTCTTC. The chain couples TRBV5-4 to TRBJ2-1, with unresolved D. This CDR3 contains 17 residues. CDR1 is SGHNT and CDR2 is YYREEE in the germline V gene (reference sequence). V was trimmed by 0 bases and J by 2 bases, leaving 15 bases between them.

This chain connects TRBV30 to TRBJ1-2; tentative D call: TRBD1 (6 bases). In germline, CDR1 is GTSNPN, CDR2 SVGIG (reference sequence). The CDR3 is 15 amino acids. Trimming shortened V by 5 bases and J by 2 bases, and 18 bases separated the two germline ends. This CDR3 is CAWGHYRDVNYGYTF. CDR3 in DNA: TGTGCCTGGGGACACTACAGGGACGTGAACTATGGCTACACCTTC.

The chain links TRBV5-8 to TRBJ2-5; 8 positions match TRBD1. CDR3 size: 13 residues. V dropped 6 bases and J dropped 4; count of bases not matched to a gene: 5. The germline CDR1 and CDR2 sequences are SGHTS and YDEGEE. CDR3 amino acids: CASNKGQGETQYF. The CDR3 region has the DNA TGTGCCAGCAACAAAGGACAGGGAGAGACCCAGTACTTC.

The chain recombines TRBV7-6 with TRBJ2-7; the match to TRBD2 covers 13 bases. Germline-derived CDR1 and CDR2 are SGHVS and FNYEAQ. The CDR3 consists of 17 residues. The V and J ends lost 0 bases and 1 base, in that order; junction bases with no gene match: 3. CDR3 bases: TGTGCCAGCAGCTTAGCAGGGACTAGCGGGACGTCCTACGAGCAGTACTTC. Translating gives CASSLAGTSGTSYEQYF.

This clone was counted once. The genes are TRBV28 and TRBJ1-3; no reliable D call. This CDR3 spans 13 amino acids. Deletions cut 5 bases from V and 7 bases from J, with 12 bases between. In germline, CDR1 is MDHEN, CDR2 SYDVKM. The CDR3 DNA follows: TGTGCCAGCAGTCCCCCTGGTATGAACACCATATATTTT. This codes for CASSPPGMNTIYF.

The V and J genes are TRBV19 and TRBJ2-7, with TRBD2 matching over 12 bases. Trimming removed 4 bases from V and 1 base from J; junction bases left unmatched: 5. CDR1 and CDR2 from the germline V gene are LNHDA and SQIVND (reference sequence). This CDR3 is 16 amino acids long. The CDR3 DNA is TGTGCCAGTAGTAGGACTAGCGGGGTGTCGTCCTACGAGCAGTACTTC. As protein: CASSRTSGVSSYEQYF.